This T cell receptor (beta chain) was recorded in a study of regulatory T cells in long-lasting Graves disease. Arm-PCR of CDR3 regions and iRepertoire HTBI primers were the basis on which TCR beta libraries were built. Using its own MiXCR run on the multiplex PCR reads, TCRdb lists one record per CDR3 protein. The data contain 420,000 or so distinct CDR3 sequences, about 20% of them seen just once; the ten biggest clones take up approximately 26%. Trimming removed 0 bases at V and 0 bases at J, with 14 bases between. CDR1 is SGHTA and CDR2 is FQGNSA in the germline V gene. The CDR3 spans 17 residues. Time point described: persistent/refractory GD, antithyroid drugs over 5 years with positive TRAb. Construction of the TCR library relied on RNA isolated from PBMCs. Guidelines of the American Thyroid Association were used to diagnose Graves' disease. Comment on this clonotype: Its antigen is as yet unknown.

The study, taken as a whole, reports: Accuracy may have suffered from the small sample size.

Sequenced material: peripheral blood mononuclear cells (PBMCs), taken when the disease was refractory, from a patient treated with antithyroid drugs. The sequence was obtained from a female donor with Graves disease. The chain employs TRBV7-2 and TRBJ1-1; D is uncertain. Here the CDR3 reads CASSLAAGPPMNTEAFF. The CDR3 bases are TGTGCCAGCAGCTTAGCGGCGGGTCCACCAATGAACACTGAAGCTTTCTTT.